This TCR beta chain was documented in a study of cytomegalovirus exposure and HLA in healthy donors. CDR3 length: 14 residues. Germline values: CDR1 SGHRS, CDR2 YFSETQ. Unmatched junction bases numbered 2, after V lost 0 bases and J lost 3 bases. This clone has just a few counts. The PCR made use of 60 Vbeta and 13 Jbeta primers. Clones were sequenced by immunoSEQ multiplex PCR, and TCRdb holds only the in-frame ones, with some missing. Here the sample spans fewer than 250,000 clones, 70% to 85% being singletons. The sequenced sample consisted of PBMCs. This rearrangement joins TRBV5-1 to TRBJ2-7, with 8 bases aligning to TRBD1. The receptor comes from a middle-aged man in good health and CMV-seropositive. The CDR3 coding sequence is TGCGCCAGCAGCTTGGTAGGGACAGGCTACGAGCAGTACTTC. Translating it yields CASSLVGTGYEQYF.